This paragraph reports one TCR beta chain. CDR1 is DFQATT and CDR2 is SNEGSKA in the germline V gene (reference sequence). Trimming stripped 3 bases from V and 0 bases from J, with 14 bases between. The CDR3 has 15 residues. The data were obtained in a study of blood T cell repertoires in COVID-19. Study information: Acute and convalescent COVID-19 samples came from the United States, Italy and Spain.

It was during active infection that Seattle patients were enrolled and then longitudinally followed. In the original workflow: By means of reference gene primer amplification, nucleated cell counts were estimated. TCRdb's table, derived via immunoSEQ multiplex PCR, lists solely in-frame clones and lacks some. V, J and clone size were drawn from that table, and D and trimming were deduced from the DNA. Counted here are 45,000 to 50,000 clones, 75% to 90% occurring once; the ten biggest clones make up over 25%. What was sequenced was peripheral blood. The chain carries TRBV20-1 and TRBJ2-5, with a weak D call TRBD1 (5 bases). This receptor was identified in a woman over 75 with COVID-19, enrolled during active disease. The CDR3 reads CSASPSTGNQETQYF. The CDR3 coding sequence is TGCAGTGCTAGTCCCTCTACAGGAAACCAAGAGACCCAGTACTTC.